This entry is about one TCR beta chain. Its binding antigen is unknown. Base qualities are not recorded, but no much larger clone differs from it by a single base. V drops 1 base and J drops 6 bases, leaving 6 bases in between. CDR1 MRHNA and CDR2 SNTAGT were looked up in the germline V gene. The CDR3 measures 13 amino acids from cysteine to phenylalanine. CDR3 DNA is the only sequence kept; it has 39 bases, read in frame from the first base. The sample is drawn from a study of tumor-infiltrating lymphocytes in localized non-small cell lung cancer (dated by TCRdb to 2020 to 2023). Some background on the complete study: Several histologies were represented in the cohort, which also included both smokers and never-smokers as well as patients whose samples were collected after neoadjuvant chemotherapy. Each patient contributed resected tumor tissue and uninvolved lung tissue from the same patient, described as non-adjacent to the tumor. Flow cytometry, multiplex immunofluorescence, RNA-seq, exome sequencing and proteomics were applied to the same patients as TCR sequencing, which was one of several integrated assays. In total, the ICON cohort was made up of some 160 surgical patients who had localized non-small cell lung cancer and whose tumors were resected. A total of about 59 patients were part of the paired comparison of immunoSEQ T-cell fraction between tumor and uninvolved lung.

TCR sequencing with the immunoSEQ assay provided the T-cell fraction in tumor and uninvolved lung tissue. On the authors' methods: To analyze survival, patients were divided into a high T-cell fraction group (upper tertile) and a low T-cell fraction group (lower two tertiles), and the two groups were compared using a log-rank test. A signed-rank test was used to test paired tumor versus uninvolved lung differences in T-cell fraction. TCRdb's version of the immuneACCESS table is confined to in-frame rearrangements and falls short of the full clone set. An unresolved V gene accounts for under half of the shortfall where checked; the remainder is of unknown origin. The D gene and trimming were derived from the DNA, and the V and J assignments and clone size from that table. The sample data list over 10,000 clones, and about 74% of these were observed just once. More than 13% of the sample lies in the top ten.

Patient enrollment in ICON started in the first half of 2016, and the final patient was enrolled in the second half of 2018. From a subcohort of 76 patients, fresh tumor and matched uninvolved tissue were collected for in-depth immune analyses, including TCR sequencing. No cell sorting was done, and TCR sequencing was instead run on DNA isolated from bulk tissue. What the study reported, not specific to this receptor: Because different pieces of the same tissue were used for different assays, technical variation could not be separated from intratumor heterogeneity. Because assay coverage varied across patients depending on available tissue quantity, TCR sequencing was performed for only a subset of the cohort. TCR-derived T-cell fraction did not differ between the flow cytometry-defined immunotypes IM1 (good prognosis) and IM2 (poor prognosis). In line with immunofluorescence CD3 counts, TCRbeta sequencing supported higher T cell infiltration in tumors compared with uninvolved lung tissue.

This receptor chain uses TRBV6-4 and TRBJ2-2; the D gene lacks a confident call. Sequencing used uninvolved lung tissue not adjacent to the tumor. The TCR comes from a human donor with non-small cell lung cancer. Here the CDR3 is given as CASSDFGSGELFF. The DNA is as follows: TGTGCCAGCAGTGACTTTGGGTCCGGGGAGCTGTTTTTT.